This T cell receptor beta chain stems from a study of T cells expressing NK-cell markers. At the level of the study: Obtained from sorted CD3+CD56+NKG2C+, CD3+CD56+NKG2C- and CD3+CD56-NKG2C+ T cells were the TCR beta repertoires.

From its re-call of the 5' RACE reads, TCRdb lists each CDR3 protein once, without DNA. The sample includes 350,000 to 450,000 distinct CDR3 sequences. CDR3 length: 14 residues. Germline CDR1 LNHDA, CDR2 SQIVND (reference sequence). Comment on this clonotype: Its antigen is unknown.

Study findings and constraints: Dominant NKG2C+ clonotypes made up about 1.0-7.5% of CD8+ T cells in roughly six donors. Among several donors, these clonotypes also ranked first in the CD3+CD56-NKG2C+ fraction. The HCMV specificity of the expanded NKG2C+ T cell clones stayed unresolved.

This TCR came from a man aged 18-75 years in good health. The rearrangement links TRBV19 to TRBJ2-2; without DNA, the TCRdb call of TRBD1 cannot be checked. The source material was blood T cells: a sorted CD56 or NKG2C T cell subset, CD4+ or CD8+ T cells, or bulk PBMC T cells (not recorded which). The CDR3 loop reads CATRGPGGTGELFF. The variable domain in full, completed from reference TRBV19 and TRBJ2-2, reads DGGITQSPKYLFRKEGQNVTLSCEQNLNHDAMYWYRQDPGQGLRLIYYSQIVNDFQKGDIAEGYSVSREKKESFPLTVTSAQKNPTAFYLCATRGPGGTGELFFGEGSRLTVL.